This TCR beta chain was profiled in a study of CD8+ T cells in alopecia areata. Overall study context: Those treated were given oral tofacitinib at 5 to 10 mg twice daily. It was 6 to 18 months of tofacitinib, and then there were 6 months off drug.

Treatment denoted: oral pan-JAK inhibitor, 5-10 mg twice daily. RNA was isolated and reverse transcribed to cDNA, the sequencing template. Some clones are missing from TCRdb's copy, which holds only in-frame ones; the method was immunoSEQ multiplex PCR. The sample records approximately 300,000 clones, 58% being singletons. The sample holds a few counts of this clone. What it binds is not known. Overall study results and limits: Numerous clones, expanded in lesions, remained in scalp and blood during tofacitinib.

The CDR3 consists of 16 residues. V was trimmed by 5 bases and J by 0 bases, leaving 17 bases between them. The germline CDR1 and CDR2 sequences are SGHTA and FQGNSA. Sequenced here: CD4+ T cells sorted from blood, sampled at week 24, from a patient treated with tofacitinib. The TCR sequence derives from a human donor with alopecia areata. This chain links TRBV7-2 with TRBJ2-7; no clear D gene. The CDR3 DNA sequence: TGTGCCAGCAGCCAAAGTAGTCACGTCGGCTCCTACGAGCAGTACTTC. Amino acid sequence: CASSQSSHVGSYEQYF.